This TCR beta chain derives from a study of CD8 T cells in Susac syndrome. Study-level information: At the time their blood was drawn, patients with Susac syndrome were either therapy-naive, on corticosteroids (with some of them also receiving intravenous immunoglobulin), or on intravenous immunoglobulin alone. Broader study findings: As the study acknowledged, the number of individuals in its TCR sequencing and HLA analysis was relatively small. Peak Susac CD8+ clonal expansion was seen in TEMRA cells and active patients.

As for this clonotype: Antigen: not known.

An amount of RNA that ranged from roughly 0.5 to 1 ug was reverse transcribed with random hexamers. It was immunoSEQ multiplex PCR that amplified TCR beta CDR3 across 54 Vbeta and 13 Jbeta. A single record per CDR3 protein comes from TCRdb applying MiXCR to the immunoSEQ multiplex PCR reads. The sample has about 76,000 distinct CDR3 sequences, 93% seen once. V shed 2 bases, J shed 8 bases, and the junction held 10 bases outside the gene matches. This CDR3 comprises 17 residues. Germline V CDR1 and CDR2: MGHRA, YSYEKL. The rearrangement joins TRBV4-1 to TRBJ2-1, with 12 bases lining up with TRBD2. The sample comprised CD8+ T cells from PBMCs. This sequence was found in a human donor with Susac syndrome. This chain's CDR3 is CASSQPRRGLAGHEQFF. CDR3 in DNA: TGCGCCAGCAGCCAACCACGCAGGGGACTAGCGGGCCATGAGCAGTTCTTC.